Below are 27 T cell receptor beta chains sequenced from a single sample in a study of blood T cells in healthy people across ages. Next came a second PCR, run for roughly 6 to 11 cycles, which used a sample-barcoded 5' primer along with a J-beta primer mix. TCRdb re-derived calls from the 5' RACE reads in MiXCR, one entry per CDR3 protein. The table has 1.5 million to 2 million distinct CDR3 sequences, around 48% seen once. The sequenced sample consisted of blood. These receptors all come from a woman between 35 and 50 years old in good health.

This clonotype was seen a few times. This chain uses TRBV2 with TRBJ2-7; 13 bases map to TRBD2. The assigned J gene may be wrong: the sequence end matches TRBJ2-5 better. Looked up from germline, CDR1 is SNHLY and CDR2 is FYNNEI. This CDR3 spans 14 amino acids. DNA of the CDR3: TGTGCCAGCAGGGCGGGACTAGCGGGGGAGACCCAGTACTTC. Protein product: CASRAGLAGETQYF.

The rearrangement links TRBV7-3 to TRBJ2-1; D gene uncertain. The V and J ends lost 7 bases and 0 bases respectively, with 10 bases between them. The V gene's germline CDR1 is SGHTA and CDR2 FQGTGA. This CDR3 is built from 14 residues. CDR3 protein: CASKKASSYNEQFF. The CDR3 coding sequence is TGTGCCAGCAAAAAAGCGAGCTCCTACAATGAGCAGTTCTTC. Supplemented by reference TRBV7-3 and TRBJ2-1, the full variable domain reads GAGVSQTPSNKVTEKGKYVELRCDPISGHTALYWYRQSLGQGPEFLIYFQGTGAADDSGLPNDRFFAVRPEGSVSTLKIQRTERGDSAVYLCASKKASSYNEQFFGPGTRLTVL.

This clonotype has only a few counts. CDR3 in DNA: TGTGCCAGCAGCCCCCGCTCCCGGCAGGGCGGCACAGATACGCAGTATTTT. This gives the protein CASSPRSRQGGTDTQYF. The chain carries TRBV14 and TRBJ2-3; the D gene is possibly TRBD1 (5 bases). V shed 4 bases and J shed 1 base, with 18 bases lying between them. The CDR3 is 17 residues long. Germline loops: CDR1 SGHDN, CDR2 FVKESK.

The chain uses TRBV28 and TRBJ2-5, with TRBD2 identical over 9 bases. The trim removed 5 bases at V and 4 bases at J, leaving 5 bases unmatched. The germline CDR1 and CDR2 sequences are MDHEN and SYDVKM. This CDR3 is 14 amino acids long. In DNA form, the CDR3 reads TGTGCCAGCAGTCGTAGCGGGGGACCAGAGACCCAGTACTTC. This codes for CASSRSGGPETQYF.

The chain recombines TRBV6-1 with TRBJ1-2; D unresolved. This CDR3 is 15 amino acids long. From germline, CDR1 is MNHNS and CDR2 SASEGT. Deletions cut 1 base from V and 4 bases from J, with 13 bases between. The CDR3 loop reads CASSEERIQAYGYTF. DNA of the CDR3: TGTGCCAGCAGTGAAGAGAGGATTCAAGCCTATGGCTACACCTTC.

The chain carries TRBV12-3 or TRBV12-4 and TRBJ1-2; D is perhaps TRBD1 (5 bases). There are 14 residues in the CDR3. Trimming stripped 0 bases from V and 3 bases from J, with 8 bases between. The CDR3 loop is CASSLASGYYGYTF. The CDR3 DNA follows: TGTGCCAGCAGTTTAGCGTCAGGGTACTATGGCTACACCTTC.

Comments on this clonotype: The junction does not match germline at one end; this may be a read error. The V and J genes are TRBV4-3 and TRBJ1-2, with D possibly being TRBD1 (5 bases). CDR1 and CDR2 (germline): LGHNA, YSLEER. The CDR3 extends over 14 amino acids. CDR3 sequence (DNA): TGCGCCGGCAGCCAAGGTTTCAGGGCTGGAGGCTACACCTTC. This encodes CAGSQGFRAGGYTF.

This clonotype was seen only a few times. This rearrangement joins TRBV5-1 to TRBJ2-1; 9 positions match TRBD1. The CDR3 loop spans 14 amino acids. V lost 4 bases, J lost 8 bases, and 7 bases stayed unmatched. CDR1 is SGHRS and CDR2 is YFSETQ in the germline V gene. In DNA form, the CDR3 reads TGCGCCAGCAGCGCCGGGACAGGGTTAGATGAGCAGTTCTTC. Translation gives CASSAGTGLDEQFF.

This chain connects TRBV7-9 to TRBJ1-2; 8 nucleotides line up with TRBD1. V lost 2 bases and J lost 0; bases outside the gene matches: 14. Germline loops: CDR1 SEHNR, CDR2 FQNEAQ (reference sequence). The CDR3 covers 19 residues. This CDR3 reads CASSLTWQGARAANYGYTF. The CDR3 DNA reads as TGTGCCAGCAGCTTAACCTGGCAGGGGGCGCGGGCTGCTAACTATGGCTACACCTTC.

This clonotype occurred many times. This rearrangement joins TRBV15 to TRBJ2-7; D unclear. The V gene lost 1 base and the J gene lost 3 bases, with 1 base spanning the gap. Germline V lookup: CDR1 LNHNV, CDR2 YYDKDF (reference sequence). CDR3 size: 11 residues. CDR3 in amino acids: CATSRGYEQYF. Here the CDR3 DNA reads TGTGCCACCAGCAGAGGCTACGAGCAGTACTTC. Full variable domain (rest looked up from reference TRBV15 and TRBJ2-7): DAMVIQNPRYQVTQFGKPVTLSCSQTLNHNVMYWYQQKSSQAPKLLFHYYDKDFNNEADTPDNFQSRRPNTSFCFLDIRSPGLGDTAMYLCATSRGYEQYFGPGTRLTVT.

The genes are TRBV7-2 and TRBJ2-3; D remains unclear. The CDR3 consists of 14 residues. V was trimmed by 5 bases and J by 1 base, leaving 10 bases between them. Per the germline V gene, CDR1 is SGHTA and CDR2 is FQGNSA. Here the CDR3 DNA reads TGTGCCAGCAGCCCTCTTTGGGGCACAGATACGCAGTATTTT. Residues: CASSPLWGTDTQYF.

The genes are TRBV6-2 or TRBV6-3 and TRBJ1-1, with 8 bases matching TRBD1. The CDR3 loop spans 15 amino acids. With 2 bases clipped from V and 5 bases from J, the junction kept 7 bases outside the gene matches. Germline-derived CDR1 and CDR2 are MNHEY and SVGEGT. CDR3 nucleotides: TGTGCCAGCAGTTACAGACAGGGGTGGGGGACTGAAGCTTTCTTT. It translates to CASSYRQGWGTEAFF.

The CDR3 protein is CASRQPMGLGSYEQYF. CDR3 coding DNA: TGTGCCAGCAGACAGCCAATGGGACTAGGGTCCTACGAGCAGTACTTC. The rearrangement links TRBV7-8 to TRBJ2-7; 8 nucleotides agree with TRBD2. Germline-derived CDR1 and CDR2 are SGHVS and FQNEAQ. The CDR3 totals 16 residues. V trimming: 6 bases; J trimming: 1 base; junction bases outside the gene matches: 11. The complete variable domain, with remaining parts taken from reference TRBV7-8 and TRBJ2-7, reads GAGVSQSPRYKVAKRGQDVALRCDPISGHVSLFWYQQALGQGPEFLTYFQNEAQLDKSGLPSDRFFAERPEGSVSTLKIQRTQQEDSAVYLCASRQPMGLGSYEQYFGPGTRLTVT.

This sequence joins TRBV29-1 and TRBJ2-7, with D perhaps matching TRBD1 or TRBD2 (5 bases each). This CDR3 comprises 13 residues. The ends were cut back, 6 bases at V and 12 bases at J, with 24 bases in the middle. Germline CDR1 and CDR2: SQVTM and ANQGSEA. The CDR3 nucleotides read TGCAGCGTCACCGGGACCGAGAAAGAGACCCGGTACTTC. Its protein product is CSVTGTEKETRYF.

The chain carries TRBV4-2 and TRBJ2-5; 11 positions agree with TRBD2. CDR1 LGHNA and CDR2 YNFKEQ come from the germline V gene. V shed 0 bases and J 5 bases; nucleotides not matched to a gene: 8. The CDR3 consists of 17 residues. In DNA, the CDR3 is TGTGCCAGCAGCCAAGATCAATTAGCGGGGGGGCCTGAGACCCAGTACTTC. It is translated as CASSQDQLAGGPETQYF.

This rearrangement joins TRBV5-1 to TRBJ2-3; 7 positions agree with TRBD2. Germline loops: CDR1 SGHRS, CDR2 YFSETQ. The V gene end was trimmed by 4 bases and the J gene end by 1 base; junction bases not matched to a gene: 9. This CDR3 spans 16 amino acids. This CDR3 reads CASSGRLAARTDTQYF. In nucleotides, the CDR3 is TGCGCCAGCAGCGGTCGACTAGCCGCCCGCACAGATACGCAGTATTTT. Supplemented by reference TRBV5-1 and TRBJ2-3, the full variable domain reads KAGVTQTPRYLIKTRGQQVTLSCSPISGHRSVSWYQQTPGQGLQFLFEYFSETQRNKGNFPGRFSGRQFSNSRSEMNVSTLELGDSALYLCASSGRLAARTDTQYFGPGTRLTVL.

The rearrangement joins TRBV6-2 or TRBV6-3 to TRBJ2-7; D uncertain. V shed 2 bases and J shed 2 bases, with 7 bases lying between them. The V gene's germline CDR1 is MNHEY and CDR2 SVGEGT. The CDR3 contains 13 residues. The CDR3, as DNA: TGTGCCAGCAGTTACAAGTACACCTACGAGCAGTACTTC. This encodes CASSYKYTYEQYF.

This clonotype was seen only a few times. The J gene is TRBJ2-1, the V gene TRBV20-1, with 12 bases identical to TRBD2. Trimming took 3 bases from V and 5 from J; bases not matched to a gene: 14. This CDR3 spans 18 amino acids. CDR1 and CDR2 (germline): DFQATT, SNEGSKA (reference sequence). CDR3 sequence: CSARATSGGFSRDNEQFF. CDR3 in DNA: TGCAGTGCTAGGGCGACTAGCGGGGGATTCAGCCGTGACAATGAGCAGTTCTTC.

The V call is TRBV20-1, the J call TRBJ2-7, with 9 bases lining up with TRBD1. CDR1 is DFQATT and CDR2 is SNEGSKA in the germline V gene (reference sequence). The V gene end was trimmed by 6 bases and the J gene end by 2 bases; junction bases not matched to a gene: 5. CDR3 length: 13 residues. CDR3 amino acids: CSAPDRGTYEQYF. The CDR3 DNA reads TGCAGTGCGCCTGACAGGGGGACCTACGAGCAGTACTTC.

The chain uses TRBV20-1 and TRBJ2-1; 8 bases agree with TRBD2. The CDR3 covers 14 residues. Germline V CDR1 and CDR2: DFQATT, SNEGSKA (reference sequence). The J segment lost 9 bases and the V segment lost 6 bases, leaving 13 bases of the junction unmatched. The CDR3 nucleotides are TGCAGTGCCCACCTCGGGGGGGCGACGGGTGAGCAGTTCTTC. This encodes CSAHLGGATGEQFF.

The V gene is TRBV6-2 or TRBV6-3, the J gene TRBJ1-5, with a possible D match to TRBD1 (5 bases). Germline V lookup: CDR1 MNHEY, CDR2 SVGEGT. V was cut by 6 bases and J by 4 bases, with 16 bases left in between. This CDR3 region has 15 residues. The DNA for the CDR3 is TGTGCCAGCAGGCCTAGACAGAACCGGAATCAGCCCCAGCATTTT. This codes for CASRPRQNRNQPQHF.

This clonotype was seen ten or more times. The rearrangement uses TRBV5-1 and TRBJ2-5; TRBD2 matches at 11 bases. The CDR3 covers 16 residues. After removal of 1 base from V and 2 bases from J, the junction contained 4 bases not matched to a gene. CDR1 SGHRS and CDR2 YFSETQ come from the germline V gene. The CDR3 loop reads CASSLPGTSGQETQYF. DNA of the CDR3: TGCGCCAGCAGCTTGCCCGGGACTAGCGGACAAGAGACCCAGTACTTC.

V gene TRBV20-1 combines with J gene TRBJ2-1; D tentatively reads TRBD1 or TRBD2 (5 bases each). CDR1 is DFQATT and CDR2 is SNEGSKA in the germline V gene (reference sequence). V was clipped by 0 bases and J by 7 bases, with 16 bases between them. This CDR3 is 15 amino acids long. The CDR3 sequence: CSARDLTRGVNEQFF. The CDR3 region has the DNA TGCAGTGCTAGAGATCTCACTAGGGGCGTGAATGAGCAGTTCTTC.

This clonotype showed up just a few times. The V call is TRBV28, the J call TRBJ2-5; a possible D gene is TRBD2 (5 bases). V gave up 6 bases and J gave up 6 bases, with 14 bases separating them. The CDR3 consists of 13 residues. CDR1 MDHEN and CDR2 SYDVKM come from the germline V gene. The CDR3 spells CASRLGRRKTQYF. DNA for the CDR3: TGTGCCAGCAGATTGGGCAGGAGGAAGACCCAGTACTTC.

This clonotype has just a few counts. V gene TRBV6-2 or TRBV6-3 combines with J gene TRBJ2-7; D call uncertain. The CDR3 consists of 14 residues. Trimming stripped 11 bases from V and 0 bases from J, with 17 bases between. Germline V gene lookup returns CDR1 MNHEY and CDR2 SVGEGT. DNA of the CDR3: TGTGCCGGTATCTCTTTTGGCAGCTCCTACGAGCAGTACTTC. The encoded protein is CAGISFGSSYEQYF.

The chain couples TRBV5-1 to TRBJ2-1; maybe TRBD1 (6 bases). The germline gives CDR1 SGHRS, CDR2 YFSETQ. V gave up 8 bases and J gave up 9 bases, with 24 bases separating them. This CDR3 region has 15 residues. This chain's CDR3 is CASSKQGQGRGEQFF. CDR3 DNA sequence: TGCGCCAGTAGCAAGCAGGGACAAGGTCGGGGTGAGCAGTTCTTC. The variable domain in full, with the rest retrieved from reference TRBV5-1 and TRBJ2-1, is KAGVTQTPRYLIKTRGQQVTLSCSPISGHRSVSWYQQTPGQGLQFLFEYFSETQRNKGNFPGRFSGRQFSNSRSEMNVSTLELGDSALYLCASSKQGQGRGEQFFGPGTRLTVL.

Comment on this clonotype: Relative to the germline gene, one junction end is altered; a read error may explain this. CDR3 coding DNA: TGTGCCAGCAGTTCGGGACAGGGTCTATATGACTACACCTTC. This sequence encodes CASSSGQGLYDYTF. The rearrangement joins TRBV28 to TRBJ1-2; TRBD1 matches 9 bases. The CDR3 contains 14 residues. Per the germline V gene, CDR1 is MDHEN and CDR2 is SYDVKM.